The 10 T cell receptor beta chains listed next were all sequenced from one sample in a study of vaccination effects on CD4 cells after COVID-19. These receptors' targets are unknown. Before any sequencing was done, the ViraFEST assay used viral peptide pools to expand antigen-specific CD4+ T cells. Subsequent to a culture period of approximately 11 days, CD4+ T cells were isolated. By PCR, the person was confirmed to have had SARS-CoV-2 infection between March and December 2020. Method: immunoSEQ multiplex PCR; TCRdb's copy keeps in-frame clones and lacks some. This table has 26,000 or so clones, about 80% appearing once. The sample in question was CD4+ T cells from PBMCs cultured with HCoV-NL63 spike peptides, obtained before COVID-19 vaccination. The receptors originated from a human donor who had a prior SARS-CoV-2 infection.

The rearrangement links TRBV7-9 to TRBJ2-3; D not certain. Trimming removed 5 bases from V and 4 bases from J, with 13 bases in between. Per the germline V gene, CDR1 is SEHNR and CDR2 is FQNEAQ (reference sequence). This CDR3 spans 14 amino acids. The CDR3 loop reads CASSPNLRADTQYF. In DNA form, the CDR3 reads TGTGCCAGCAGCCCGAACCTACGCGCAGATACGCAGTATTTT.

The chain is built from TRBV5-1 and TRBJ1-6; no clear D gene. V lost 0 bases to trimming and J lost 4 bases, with 11 bases between them. This CDR3 has 16 amino acids. Germline V gene sequence: CDR1 SGHRS, CDR2 YFSETQ. The CDR3 sequence: CASSLDAMGYNSPLHF. The CDR3 coding sequence is TGCGCCAGCAGCTTGGACGCCATGGGATATAATTCACCCCTCCACTTT.

The V gene is TRBV7-3, the J gene TRBJ2-4; D not resolved. Trimming removed 0 bases from V and 5 bases from J, with 5 bases in between. The V gene's germline CDR1 is SGHTA and CDR2 FQGTGA. The CDR3 totals 13 residues. The CDR3 sequence: CASSLTRENIQYF. CDR3 nucleotide sequence: TGTGCCAGCAGCTTAACCCGAGAAAACATTCAGTACTTC. Variable domain in full (rest from reference TRBV7-3 and TRBJ2-4): GAGVSQTPSNKVTEKGKYVELRCDPISGHTALYWYRQSLGQGPEFLIYFQGTGAADDSGLPNDRFFAVRPEGSVSTLKIQRTERGDSAVYLCASSLTRENIQYFGAGTRLSVL.

The chain combines TRBV4-3 with TRBJ2-1; D not certain. This CDR3 is built from 13 residues. Germline V gives CDR1 LGHNA, CDR2 YSLEER. V gave up 0 bases and J gave up 9 bases, with 9 bases separating them. Here the CDR3 reads CASSQDRYSEQFF. In DNA, the CDR3 is TGCGCCAGCAGCCAAGATAGGTATTCTGAGCAGTTCTTC.

V usage is TRBV4-3 and J usage is TRBJ2-3; D gene uncertain. The CDR3 has 13 residues. V was clipped by 5 bases and J by 4 bases, with 10 bases between them. Germline V CDR1 and CDR2: LGHNA, YSLEER. CDR3 nucleotides: TGCGCCAGCAGCGGGATAATAGCAGATACGCAGTATTTT. It specifies CASSGIIADTQYF.

The chain uses TRBV5-1 and TRBJ2-2; TRBD2 is a possible D gene (6 bases). Per the germline V gene, CDR1 is SGHRS and CDR2 is YFSETQ. The CDR3 loop spans 16 amino acids. This chain's CDR3 is CATSNRLRDRTGELFF. The CDR3 coding sequence is TGCGCGACCAGCAACCGTTTGCGGGATCGAACCGGGGAGCTGTTTTTT.

This clone has a single count. V and J are TRBV27 and TRBJ2-7, with 7 bases fitting TRBD1. The CDR3 length is 13 residues. Germline CDR1 MNHEY, CDR2 SMNVEV (reference sequence). Losses at the gene ends were 7 bases for V and 5 bases for J; bases not matched to a gene: 8. CDR3 nucleotides: TGTGCCAGCAAAAGGACAGGTCACGACGAGCAGTACTTC. This translates into CASKRTGHDEQYF.

The chain combines TRBV7-3 with TRBJ1-1, with TRBD1 matching 8 bases. V shed 0 bases, J shed 5 bases, and the junction held 11 bases outside the gene matches. Germline CDR1 SGHTA, CDR2 FQGTGA. This CDR3 spans 17 amino acids. This CDR3 reads CASSLTAAGTGGTEAFF. CDR3 DNA sequence: TGTGCCAGCAGCTTAACGGCCGCAGGGACAGGCGGGACTGAAGCTTTCTTT.

The V call is TRBV10-3, the J call TRBJ1-2; 11 nucleotides line up with TRBD1. Losses at the gene ends were 5 bases for V and 0 bases for J; bases not matched to a gene: 11. The CDR3 consists of 18 residues. Germline assignment: CDR1 ENHRY and CDR2 SYGVKD. The CDR3 loop is CAISSRPGTGGSNYGYTF. For the CDR3, the DNA is TGTGCCATCAGTAGCCGGCCGGGGACAGGGGGTTCTAACTATGGCTACACCTTC.

The chain links TRBV2 to TRBJ1-1; D call uncertain. V was trimmed by 3 bases and J by 14 bases, leaving 22 bases between them. Germline V lookup: CDR1 SNHLY, CDR2 FYNNEI. The CDR3 is 14 residues long. CDR3 in DNA: TGTGCCAGCAGTGATCCCTTGACCGGGAGTGAAAGGTTCTTT. Translation gives CASSDPLTGSERFF.